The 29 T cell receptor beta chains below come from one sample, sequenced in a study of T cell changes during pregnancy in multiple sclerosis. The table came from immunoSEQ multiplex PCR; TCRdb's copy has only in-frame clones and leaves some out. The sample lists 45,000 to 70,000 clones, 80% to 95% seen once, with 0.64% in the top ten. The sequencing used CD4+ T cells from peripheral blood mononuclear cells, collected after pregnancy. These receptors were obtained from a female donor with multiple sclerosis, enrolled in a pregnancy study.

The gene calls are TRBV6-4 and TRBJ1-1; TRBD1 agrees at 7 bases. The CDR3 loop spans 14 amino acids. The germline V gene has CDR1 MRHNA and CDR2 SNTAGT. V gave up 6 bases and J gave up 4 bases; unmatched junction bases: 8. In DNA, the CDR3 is TGTGCCAGCAGGGAGGGGGCGCGGAGCACTGAAGCTTTCTTT. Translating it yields CASREGARSTEAFF.

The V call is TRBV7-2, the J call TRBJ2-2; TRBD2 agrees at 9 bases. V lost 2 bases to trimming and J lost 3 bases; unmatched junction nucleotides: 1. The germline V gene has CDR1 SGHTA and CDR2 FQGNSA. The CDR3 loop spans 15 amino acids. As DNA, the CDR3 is TGTGCCAGCAGCTTACTAGCGGGGTACACCGGGGAGCTGTTTTTT. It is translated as CASSLLAGYTGELFF.

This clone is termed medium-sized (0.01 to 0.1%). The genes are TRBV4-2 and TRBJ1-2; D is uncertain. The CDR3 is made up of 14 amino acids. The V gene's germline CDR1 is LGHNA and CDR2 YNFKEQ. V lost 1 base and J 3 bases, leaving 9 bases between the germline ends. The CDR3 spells CASSQVGVDYGYTF. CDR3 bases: TGTGCCAGCAGCCAAGTTGGAGTAGACTATGGCTACACCTTC.

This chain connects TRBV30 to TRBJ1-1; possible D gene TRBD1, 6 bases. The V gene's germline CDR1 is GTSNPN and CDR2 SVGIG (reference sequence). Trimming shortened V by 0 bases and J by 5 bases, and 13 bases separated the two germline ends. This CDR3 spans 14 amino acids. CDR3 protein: CAWSVRGGRTEAFF. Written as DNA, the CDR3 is TGTGCCTGGAGTGTGAGGGGGGGGAGGACTGAAGCTTTCTTT. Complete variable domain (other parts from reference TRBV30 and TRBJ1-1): SQTIHQWPATLVQPVGSPLSLECTVEGTSNPNLYWYRQAAGRGLQLLFYSVGIGQISSEVPQNLSASRPQDRQFILSSKKLLLSDSGFYLCAWSVRGGRTEAFFGQGTRLTVV.

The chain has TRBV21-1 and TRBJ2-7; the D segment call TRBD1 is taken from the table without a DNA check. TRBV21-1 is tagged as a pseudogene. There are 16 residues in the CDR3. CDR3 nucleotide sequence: TGTGCCAGCAGCATCACAGGGGGGACAGGATCCTACGAGCAGTACTTC. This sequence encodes CASSITGGTGSYEQYF.

CDR3 sequence (DNA): TGTGCCAGCAGCTTGGCGGACAGGGGGGCGTATGGCTACACCTTC. This sequence encodes CASSLADRGAYGYTF. V usage is TRBV5-8 and J usage is TRBJ1-2; 10 bases fit TRBD1. With V trimmed by 0 bases and J by 5 bases, 4 bases remained unmatched. This CDR3 spans 15 amino acids. CDR1 is SGHTS, CDR2 YDEGEE, per germline.

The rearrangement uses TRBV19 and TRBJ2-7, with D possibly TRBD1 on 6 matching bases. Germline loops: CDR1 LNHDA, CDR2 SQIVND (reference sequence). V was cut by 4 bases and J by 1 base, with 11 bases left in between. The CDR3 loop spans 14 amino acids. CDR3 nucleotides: TGTGCCAGTAGTAACCCAGGGGAATCCTACGAGCAGTACTTC. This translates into CASSNPGESYEQYF.

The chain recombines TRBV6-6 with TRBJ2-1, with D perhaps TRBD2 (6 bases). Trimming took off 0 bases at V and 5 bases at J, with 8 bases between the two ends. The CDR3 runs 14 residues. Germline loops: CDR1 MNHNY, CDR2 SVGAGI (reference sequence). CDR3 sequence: CASSYSQRDNEQFF. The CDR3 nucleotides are TGTGCCAGCAGTTACTCACAGCGGGACAATGAGCAGTTCTTC.

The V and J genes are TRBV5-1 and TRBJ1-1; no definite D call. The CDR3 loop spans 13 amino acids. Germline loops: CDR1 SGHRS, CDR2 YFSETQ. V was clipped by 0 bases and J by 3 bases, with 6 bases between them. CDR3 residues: CASSLVRDTEAFF. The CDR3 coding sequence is TGCGCCAGCAGCTTGGTGAGGGACACTGAAGCTTTCTTT.

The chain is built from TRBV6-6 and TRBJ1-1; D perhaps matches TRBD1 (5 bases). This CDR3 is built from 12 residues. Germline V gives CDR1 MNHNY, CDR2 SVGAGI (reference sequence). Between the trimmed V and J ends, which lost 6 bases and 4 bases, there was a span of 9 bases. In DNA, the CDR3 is TGTGCCAGCAGAGGGGTTTCCACTGAAGCTTTCTTT. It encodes CASRGVSTEAFF.

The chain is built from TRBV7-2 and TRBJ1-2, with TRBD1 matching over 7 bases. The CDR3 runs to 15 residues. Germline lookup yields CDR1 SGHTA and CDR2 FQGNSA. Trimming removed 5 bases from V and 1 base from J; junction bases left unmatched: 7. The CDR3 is CASSPGGGLNYGYTF. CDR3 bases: TGTGCCAGCAGCCCCGGAGGGGGCCTTAACTATGGCTACACCTTC.

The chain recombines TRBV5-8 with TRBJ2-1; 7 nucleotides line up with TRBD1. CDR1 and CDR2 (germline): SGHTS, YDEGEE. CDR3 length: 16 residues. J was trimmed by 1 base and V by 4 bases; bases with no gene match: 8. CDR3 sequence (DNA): TGTGCCAGCAGCAGGGGACAGCTCCCTTCCTACAATGAGCAGTTCTTC. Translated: CASSRGQLPSYNEQFF.

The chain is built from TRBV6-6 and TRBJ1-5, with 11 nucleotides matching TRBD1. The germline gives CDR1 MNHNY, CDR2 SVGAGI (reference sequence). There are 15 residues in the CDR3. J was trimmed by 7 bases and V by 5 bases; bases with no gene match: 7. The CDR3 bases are TGTGCCAGCAGTAGGACAGGGGGCGCAGGACAGCCCCAGCATTTT. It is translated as CASSRTGGAGQPQHF.

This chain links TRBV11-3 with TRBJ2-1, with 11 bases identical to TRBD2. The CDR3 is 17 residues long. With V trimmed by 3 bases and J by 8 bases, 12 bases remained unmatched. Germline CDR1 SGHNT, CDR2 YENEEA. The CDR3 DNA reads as TGTGCCAGCAGCTTCGGCCCTCTAGCGGGGGGAGGGTATGAGCAGTTCTTC. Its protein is CASSFGPLAGGGYEQFF.

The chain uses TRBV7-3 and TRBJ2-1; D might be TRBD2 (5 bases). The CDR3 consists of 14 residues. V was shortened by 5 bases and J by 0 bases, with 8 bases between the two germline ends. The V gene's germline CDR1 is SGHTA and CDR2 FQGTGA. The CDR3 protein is CASSPGSSYNEQFF. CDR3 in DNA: TGTGCCAGCAGCCCGGGGAGCTCCTACAATGAGCAGTTCTTC.

For the CDR3, the DNA is TGTGCCAGCAGCCCACGGACAGATGGCTACACCTTC. It codes for CASSPRTDGYTF. V and J are TRBV7-8 and TRBJ1-2; D perhaps matches TRBD1 (6 bases). V lost 5 bases, J lost 6 bases, and 10 bases lay in between. In germline, CDR1 is SGHVS, CDR2 FQNEAQ. The CDR3 totals 12 residues. The full variable domain, with the rest looked up from reference TRBV7-8 and TRBJ1-2, is GAGVSQSPRYKVAKRGQDVALRCDPISGHVSLFWYQQALGQGPEFLTYFQNEAQLDKSGLPSDRFFAERPEGSVSTLKIQRTQQEDSAVYLCASSPRTDGYTFGSGTRLTVV.

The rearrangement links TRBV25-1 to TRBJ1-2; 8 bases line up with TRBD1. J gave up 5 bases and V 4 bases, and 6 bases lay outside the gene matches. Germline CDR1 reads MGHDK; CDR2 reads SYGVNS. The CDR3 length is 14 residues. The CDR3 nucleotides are TGTGCCAGCAGTGCTGGGACAGGTGTATATGGCTACACCTTC. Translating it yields CASSAGTGVYGYTF.

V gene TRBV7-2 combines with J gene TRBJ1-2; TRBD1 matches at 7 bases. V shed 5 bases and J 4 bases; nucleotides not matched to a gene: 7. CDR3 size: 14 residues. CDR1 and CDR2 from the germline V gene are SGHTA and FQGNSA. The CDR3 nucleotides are TGTGCCAGCAGCCTCGCCCGGGACAGCTATGGCTACACCTTC. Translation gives CASSLARDSYGYTF.

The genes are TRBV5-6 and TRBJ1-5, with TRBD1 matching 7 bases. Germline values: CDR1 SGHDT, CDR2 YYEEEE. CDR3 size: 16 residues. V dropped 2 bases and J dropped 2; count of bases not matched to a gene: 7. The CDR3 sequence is CASSLNRGIGNQPQHF. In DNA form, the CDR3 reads TGTGCCAGCAGCTTAAACAGGGGAATTGGCAATCAGCCCCAGCATTTT. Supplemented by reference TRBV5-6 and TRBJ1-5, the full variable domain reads DAGVTQSPTHLIKTRGQQVTLRCSPKSGHDTVSWYQQALGQGPQFIFQYYEEEERQRGNFPDRFSGHQFPNYSSELNVNALLLGDSALYLCASSLNRGIGNQPQHFGDGTRLSIL.

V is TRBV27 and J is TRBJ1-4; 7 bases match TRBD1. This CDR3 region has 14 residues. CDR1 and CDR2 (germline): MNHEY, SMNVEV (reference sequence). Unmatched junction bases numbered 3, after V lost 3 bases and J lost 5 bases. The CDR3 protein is CASSFGTVNEKLFF. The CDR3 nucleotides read TGTGCCAGCAGTTTTGGGACAGTCAATGAAAAACTGTTTTTT.

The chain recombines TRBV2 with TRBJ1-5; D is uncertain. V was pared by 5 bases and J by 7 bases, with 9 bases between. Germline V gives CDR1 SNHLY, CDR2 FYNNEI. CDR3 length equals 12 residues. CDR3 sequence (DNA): TGTGCCAGCAGTCGGGAGGCCCAGCCCCAGCATTTT. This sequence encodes CASSREAQPQHF.

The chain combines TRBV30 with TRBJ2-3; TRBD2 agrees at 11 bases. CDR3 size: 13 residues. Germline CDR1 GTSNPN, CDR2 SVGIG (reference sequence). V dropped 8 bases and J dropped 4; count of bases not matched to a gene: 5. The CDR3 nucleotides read TGTGCCGGAAGTAGCGGGGGGGCAGATACGCAGTATTTT. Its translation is CAGSSGGADTQYF.

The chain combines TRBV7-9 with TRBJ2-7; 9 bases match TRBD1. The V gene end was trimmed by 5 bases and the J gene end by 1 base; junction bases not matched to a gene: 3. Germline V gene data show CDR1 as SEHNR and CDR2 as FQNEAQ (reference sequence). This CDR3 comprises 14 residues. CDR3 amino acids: CASSLGTGSYEQYF. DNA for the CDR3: TGTGCCAGCAGCCTAGGGACAGGGTCCTACGAGCAGTACTTC.

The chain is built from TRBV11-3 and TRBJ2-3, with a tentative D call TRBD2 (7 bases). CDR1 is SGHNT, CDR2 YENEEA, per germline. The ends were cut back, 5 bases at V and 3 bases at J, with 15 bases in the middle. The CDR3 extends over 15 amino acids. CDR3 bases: TGTGCCAGCAGCCGGGGCGCGGGGGCGACAGATACGCAGTATTTT. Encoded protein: CASSRGAGATDTQYF.

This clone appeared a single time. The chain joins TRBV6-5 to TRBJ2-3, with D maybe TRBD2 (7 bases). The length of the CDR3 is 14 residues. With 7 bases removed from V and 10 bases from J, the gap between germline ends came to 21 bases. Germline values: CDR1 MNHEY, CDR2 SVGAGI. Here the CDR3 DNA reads TGTGCCAGCACCCGAAGTGGGGGGGCGATTCCGCAGTATTTT. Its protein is CASTRSGGAIPQYF.

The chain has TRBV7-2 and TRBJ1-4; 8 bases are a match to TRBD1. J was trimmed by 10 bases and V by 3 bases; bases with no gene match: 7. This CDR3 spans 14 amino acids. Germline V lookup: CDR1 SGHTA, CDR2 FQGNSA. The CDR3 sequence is CASSFSGGLGKLFF. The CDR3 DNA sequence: TGTGCCAGCAGCTTTTCAGGGGGCCTGGGAAAACTGTTTTTT.

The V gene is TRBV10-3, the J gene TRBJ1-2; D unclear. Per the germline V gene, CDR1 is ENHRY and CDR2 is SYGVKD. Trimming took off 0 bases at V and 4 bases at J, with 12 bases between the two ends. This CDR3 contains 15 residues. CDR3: CAISESTGMGYGYTF. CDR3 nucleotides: TGTGCCATCAGTGAGTCAACGGGTATGGGCTATGGCTACACCTTC.

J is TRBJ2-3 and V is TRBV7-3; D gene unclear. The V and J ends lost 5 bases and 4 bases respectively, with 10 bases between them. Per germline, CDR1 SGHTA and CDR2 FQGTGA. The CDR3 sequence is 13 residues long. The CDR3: CASSPISADTQYF. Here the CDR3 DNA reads TGTGCCAGCAGCCCCATCTCGGCAGATACGCAGTATTTT.

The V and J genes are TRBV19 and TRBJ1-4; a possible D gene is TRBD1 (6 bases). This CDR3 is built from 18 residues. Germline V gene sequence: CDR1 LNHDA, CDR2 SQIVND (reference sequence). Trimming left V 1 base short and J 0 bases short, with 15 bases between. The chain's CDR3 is CASSIAPRGWTTNEKLFF. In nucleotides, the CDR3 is TGTGCCAGTAGTATAGCCCCCAGGGGTTGGACAACTAATGAAAAACTGTTTTTT. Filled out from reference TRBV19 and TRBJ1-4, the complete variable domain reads DGGITQSPKYLFRKEGQNVTLSCEQNLNHDAMYWYRQDPGQGLRLIYYSQIVNDFQKGDIAEGYSVSREKKESFPLTVTSAQKNPTAFYLCASSIAPRGWTTNEKLFFGSGTQLSVL.